What follows are 6 T cell receptor beta chains derived from one specimen sequenced in a study of radiation and T cells in renal cell carcinoma. This sample's time point: baseline pretreatment blood. The treatment here: 15 Gy SBRT to primary tumor, nephrectomy 4 weeks later. The repertoire was sequenced with immunoSEQ multiplex PCR; TCRdb's copy has only in-frame clones and lacks some. The sample lists 130,000 or so clones, nearly 90% occurring once. The starting material was blood, obtained from a patient whose treatment included radiotherapy and nephrectomy. The source is a woman in her fifties or sixties with renal cell carcinoma.

This chain links TRBV4-3 with TRBJ2-2, with 7 bases aligning to TRBD1. CDR1 and CDR2 (germline): LGHNA, YSLEER. After removal of 0 bases from V and 3 bases from J, the junction contained 4 bases not matched to a gene. CDR3 length: 16 residues. CDR3 loop: CASSQETGADTGELFF. The CDR3 DNA sequence: TGCGCCAGCAGCCAAGAAACAGGGGCGGACACCGGGGAGCTGTTTTTT.

The rearrangement uses TRBV29-1 and TRBJ2-5; D assignment may be TRBD1 or TRBD2 (7 bases each). The CDR3 totals 14 residues. Germline assignment: CDR1 SQVTM and CDR2 ANQGSEA. The V end lost 7 bases, the J end lost 5 bases, and 20 bases lay between the germline ends. The CDR3 nucleotides are TGCAGCGCCGGGGGAGGGGGCGGCGGCGAGACCCAGTACTTC. It is translated as CSAGGGGGGETQYF.

As to this clone: This sample includes further DNA sequences coding for the same CDR3. V is TRBV7-3 and J is TRBJ1-1, with no clear D. The CDR3 has 13 amino acids. Trimming stripped 0 bases from V and 0 bases from J, with 2 bases between. The germline gives CDR1 SGHTA, CDR2 FQGTGA. Here the CDR3 DNA reads TGTGCCAGCAGCTTAACGGTGAACACTGAAGCTTTCTTT. Translated: CASSLTVNTEAFF.

The J gene is TRBJ1-2, the V gene TRBV4-1, with a possible D match to TRBD1 (5 bases). V was shortened by 1 base and J by 4 bases, with 13 bases between the two germline ends. The CDR3 is made up of 15 amino acids. Germline CDR1 and CDR2: MGHRA and YSYEKL. The CDR3 nucleotides are TGCGCCAGCAGCCAAGGTCGGGGGGGAACCTATGGCTACACCTTC. Protein: CASSQGRGGTYGYTF.

The chain joins TRBV5-5 to TRBJ2-7; D perhaps matches TRBD1 (5 bases). In germline, CDR1 is SGHKS, CDR2 YYEKEE (reference sequence). Trimming stripped 0 bases from V and 1 base from J, with 23 bases between. CDR3 size: 19 residues. CDR3 coding DNA: TGTGCCAGCAGCTTGGTTTGGTGGTTGGGGCGCCGAAATTCCTACGAGCAGTACTTC. Amino acid sequence: CASSLVWWLGRRNSYEQYF.

In DNA form, the CDR3 reads TGTGCCAGCAGTTCCCTCGGGGGTGACTATGGCTACACCTTC. The encoded protein is CASSSLGGDYGYTF. The V call is TRBV6-5, the J call TRBJ1-2; weak D call: TRBD1 (5 bases). Trimming left V 4 bases short and J 3 bases short, with 12 bases between. Germline V gives CDR1 MNHEY, CDR2 SVGAGI. The CDR3 spans 14 residues.